Reported below is one T cell receptor beta chain. Its target antigen remains unknown. The cohort comprised 666 healthy bone marrow donors. At the time of sampling, every cohort member was nominally healthy, though immune exposures that went unrecorded were likely present. The donor was CMV seronegative and was included in the group of around 320 seronegative cohort members. A peripheral blood sample was collected from each donor, and TCR beta sequencing was performed on peripheral blood mononuclear cells. Genomic DNA extraction from the blood cell samples was performed with the Qiagen DNeasy Blood Extraction Kit. This record comes from a study of cytomegalovirus exposure and HLA in healthy donors (TCRdb year 2017). Broadly, across the study: An earlier analysis of 587 of the donors reported under 300 Gb of sequence data and around 120 million unique TCR beta sequences obtained from 180 million or so T cells. An early release that covered approximately 600 HLA-typed donors contained approximately 300 gigabases of sequencing data and about 93 million unique TCR sequences. Of the roughly 430 genotyped donors, approximately 83% fell in the genetic ancestry cluster associated with self-reported Caucasian donors. The study aimed to test whether cataloging public T cell receptors could reveal signatures of past pathogen exposure. Using immunosequencing, the study profiled T cell repertoires from 666 subjects and related those repertoires to cytomegalovirus serostatus. Along with the approximately 650-subject first cohort, a separate validation cohort of approximately 110 different subjects was used. To predict cytomegalovirus infection status, the study brought together high-throughput TCR immunosequencing, statistical association of individual TCRs with disease status, and machine learning. In a later analysis, previously published TCR beta repertoires from several hundred donors were re-analyzed and high-resolution HLA genotyping was added so that TCR occurrence patterns could be studied. In the later analysis, no new phenotypic data were used to find candidate immune exposures; instead, reliance was placed on TCR beta sequences and their occurrence across donors. An earlier analysis of 587 of the donors used high-throughput TCR beta sequencing to judge whether each TCR beta V gene segment behaved as functional or pseudogenic. Donor age, sex, ethnicity and CMV serostatus were collected together with the repertoire data. Genome-wide SNP genotypes for about 65% of the roughly 670 donors were used in a later genetic analysis, which treated that subset as a discovery cohort. All discovery cohort repertoires had been generated on a single sequencing platform. HLA typing covered class I and class II loci at four-digit resolution. Typing coverage differed by locus: A, B, C, DRB1 and DQB1 were typed in about 620-640 donors, DQA1 in 522, DPA1 in approximately 610, and DPB1 in about 450. A few DR-DQ haplotypes were handled as single units for association and clustering because linkage in the cohort was strong. On average, over 200,000 unique TCR beta nucleotide sequences were sequenced per donor among more than 350 genotyped donors of the cohort, with around 19% of those sequences being non-productive.

The CDR3 numbers 13 residues from cysteine through phenylalanine. Of the read, only the CDR3 DNA is kept; its 39 bases are in frame from base 1. Sequences MNHNS (CDR1) and SASEGT (CDR2) are obtained from the germline V gene. Relative to germline, V is 6 bases shorter and J is 7 bases shorter, with 16 bases between their ends. The library was made by the immunoSEQ multiplex PCR assay. The multiplex PCR relied on a mix of 60 forward primers for TCR Vbeta segments and 13 reverse primers for TCR Jbeta segments. A multiplex PCR assay on genomic DNA amplified the CDR3 region of rearranged TCR beta genes. The amplified TCR beta libraries were sequenced on the Illumina HiSeq System as 87-base-pair reads. In the paper's pipeline: Across the roughly 600 repertoires, a later analysis counted 80 million or so unique TCR beta chains, roughly 11 million of which were shared by at least two donors. A nearest-neighbor algorithm error-corrected the raw reads and collapsed the reads into unique sequences, merging closely related sequences to remove PCR and sequencing errors. V, D and J gene segments were assigned by aligning CDR3 sequences to IMGT reference sequences. For a sequence to be retained, a match of at least six nucleotides to both a V gene segment and a J gene segment was required. A rearrangement counted as productive if the CDR3 had no stop codons and remained in frame with V and J, and every other rearrangement counted as non-productive. Following IMGT convention, CDR3 was defined as the stretch from the second conserved V-encoded cysteine up to the conserved J-encoded phenylalanine. The earlier analysis of around 640 of the donors excluded sequences that lacked an unambiguous match to a single V gene segment. In an earlier analysis of 500 to 750 of the donors, V segments were called functional above 56.7% productive rearrangements and were called segregating when the between-donor standard deviation exceeded 5%. A statistical classification framework was developed to diagnose cytomegalovirus status using the catalog of TCR beta chain sequences. In a later analysis, V and J genes were assigned by comparing TCR nucleotide sequences against IMGT/GENE-DB human TR gene sequences. In a later analysis, CDR3 sequences and most-parsimonious VDJ recombination scenarios were assigned using the TCRdist pipeline. A later analysis defined each TCR beta chain by its CDR3 amino acid sequence plus V-gene family, and excluded reads lacking a unique V-gene family. To address suspected cross-contamination and a sequencing artifact, a later analysis removed approximately 590 highly shared, low-generation-probability nucleotide sequences. A later analysis calculated a clonal expansion index for each public chain from normalized within-repertoire ranks of inferred template counts. Generation probabilities in a later analysis came from a VDJ recombination model fitted to out-of-frame rearrangements, and those results were checked against IGoR. A later analysis scored TCR-TCR, TCR-HLA and TCR-CMV co-occurrence with hypergeometric tests, applying a repertoire-size bias correction to TCR pairs. A later analysis estimated false discovery rates by permuting HLA or CMV assignments 20 times. In a later analysis, co-occurring TCRs were grouped with DBSCAN, and TCRdist sequence similarity was added when clustering was performed within HLA-allele-positive subsets. Co-occurrence clustering excluded repertoires with fewer than 30,000 or more than 120,000 public chains, plus five with anomalous nucleotide sharing. TCRdb carries this immuneACCESS record with in-frame sequences only. Its versions omit some clonotypes, under half of them owing to an unresolved V gene in the studies checked, with the rest unexplained. V, J and clone size reflect that table, while D and trimming were determined from the DNA. The sample's records list about 130,000 clones. The ten most abundant clones make up around 2.2% of the sample.

Overall study outcomes, separate from this receptor: Presence/absence analyses assumed roughly uniform sequencing depth across donors, an assumption that may not hold. Because counts were too low, seventeen rarely observed V segments, including chromosome 9 orphons, were excluded from the earlier analysis of 587 of the donors. In a later analysis, HLA-associated TCR beta chains were found to be more clonally expanded and to have lower generation probabilities than equally common non-associated chains. Strong co-occurrence of HLA alleles, especially DR and DQ, made assigning TCR associations to individual alleles difficult. A cluster of highly shared sequence variants was judged likely to be a technical artifact of the sequencing pipeline. The 87-base-pair reads could not distinguish some IMGT-functional V segments, including TRBV6-2 and TRBV6-3, so those segments were excluded. According to a later genetic analysis, donors in an Asian-associated ancestry cluster had fewer N-insertions in productive TCRs than the roughly 660-donor mean. Correlated functional status among segregating V segments might be attributable to linkage disequilibrium, but an unknown experimental factor could not be ruled out. Several of the top co-occurrence clusters appeared to be linked to parvovirus B19, influenza, CMV and Epstein-Barr virus, according to a later analysis. An association between a missense DCLRE1C variant and V-gene and J-gene trimming of TCR beta chains was found in a later genetic analysis and replicated in an independent cohort. Specific HLA alleles were associated with roughly 16,000 TCR beta sequences at a false discovery rate of 0.05 in a later analysis. A further reported finding was that TCR beta sequences accurately predicted the HLA-A and HLA-B alleles for most subjects in the first cohort. Most TCR sequences were observed very rarely across donors, whereas some public TCRs were present in many individuals. Because HLA typing was missing for some donors at each locus, association tests included only the typed subset. In an earlier analysis of approximately 590 of the donors, most TCR beta V segments appeared in productive rearrangements about 90% or about 30% of the time, broadly matching IMGT annotations. According to the authors, the approach could potentially be generalized to other disease states and immunological phenotypes. In the study, 150 to 200 TCR beta chains were listed as associated with cytomegalovirus. A later analysis found that most CMV-associated TCR beta chains appeared HLA-restricted, with HLA associations seemingly driven largely by CMV exposure. In vitro tests confirmed that a few of the cytomegalovirus-associated TCR beta chains recognize cytomegalovirus antigens. In this cohort, only TCR beta chains were sequenced, and detectable features were limited by the absence of alpha or paired-chain data. The classifier was reported to diagnose cytomegalovirus status with high specificity and sensitivity in both the original and validation cohorts. For the cohort, immune exposure information was limited to CMV serostatus. A later analysis found that TCR association rates varied across HLA loci, with DRB1 alleles showing the most associated TCRs and HLA-C alleles the fewest.

This sequence uses TRBV6-1 and TRBJ2-7; a confident D gene designation cannot be given. The receptor's source is a middle-aged man in good health and CMV-seronegative. The sequenced material came from PBMCs. At the DNA level, the sequence is TGTGCCAGCAGCGAGCTTATGAGTTGGGAGCAGTACTTC. This is translated as CASSELMSWEQYF.